This T cell receptor beta chain was sequenced during a study of cytomegalovirus exposure and HLA in healthy donors. A multiplex PCR was run with 60 Vbeta primers and 13 Jbeta primers. Here immunoSEQ multiplex PCR was the method, and the copy in TCRdb shows in-frame clones only, minus some. In the table there are about 170,000 clones, over 60% of which are singletons. Details on this clone: At one boundary the junction diverges from the germline segment, which might be a read error.

Sample: PBMCs. This sequence originates from a woman between 45 and 65 years old in good health and CMV-seronegative.

CDR3 in DNA: TGTGCTAGCAGCCCCACGAGCGGGAGACAGGAGACCCAGTACTTC. Residues: CASSPTSGRQETQYF. V gene TRBV7-7 combines with J gene TRBJ2-5; 8 nucleotides line up with TRBD2. CDR3 length equals 15 residues. Germline CDR1 and CDR2: SSHAT and FNYEAQ (reference sequence).